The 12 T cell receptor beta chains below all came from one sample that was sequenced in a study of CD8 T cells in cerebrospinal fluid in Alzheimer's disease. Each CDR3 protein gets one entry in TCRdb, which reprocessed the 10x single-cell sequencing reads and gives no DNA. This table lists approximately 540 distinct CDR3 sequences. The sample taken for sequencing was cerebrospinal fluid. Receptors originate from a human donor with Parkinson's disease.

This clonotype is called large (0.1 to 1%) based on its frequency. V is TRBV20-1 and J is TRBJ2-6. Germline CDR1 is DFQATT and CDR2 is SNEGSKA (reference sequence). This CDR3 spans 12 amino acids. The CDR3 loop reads CSAKGGANVLTF.

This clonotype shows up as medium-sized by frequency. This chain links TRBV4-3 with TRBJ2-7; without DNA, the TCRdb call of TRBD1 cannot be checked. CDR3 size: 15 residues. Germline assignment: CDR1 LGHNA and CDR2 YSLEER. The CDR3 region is CASSQERTGGREQYF.

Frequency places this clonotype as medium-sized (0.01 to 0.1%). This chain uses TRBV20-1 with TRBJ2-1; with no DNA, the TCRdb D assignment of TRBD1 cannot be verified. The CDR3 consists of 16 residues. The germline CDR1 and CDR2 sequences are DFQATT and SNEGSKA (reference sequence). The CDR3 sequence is CSARDQLAGRLNEQFF.

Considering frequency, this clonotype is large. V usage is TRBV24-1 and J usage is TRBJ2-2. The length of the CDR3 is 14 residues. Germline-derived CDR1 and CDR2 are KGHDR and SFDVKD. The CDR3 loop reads CATSDLVNTGELFF.

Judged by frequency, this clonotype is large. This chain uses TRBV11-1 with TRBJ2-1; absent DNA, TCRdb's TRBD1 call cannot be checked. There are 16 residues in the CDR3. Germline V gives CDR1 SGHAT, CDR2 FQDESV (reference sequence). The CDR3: CASSPYRGEFHNEQFF.

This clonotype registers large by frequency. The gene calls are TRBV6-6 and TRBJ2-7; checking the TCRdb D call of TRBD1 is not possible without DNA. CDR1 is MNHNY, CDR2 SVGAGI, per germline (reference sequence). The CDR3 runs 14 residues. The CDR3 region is CASSYGQGVLEQYF.

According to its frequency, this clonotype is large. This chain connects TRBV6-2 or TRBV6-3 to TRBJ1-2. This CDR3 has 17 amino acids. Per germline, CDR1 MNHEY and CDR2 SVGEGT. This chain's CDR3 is CASSYGADPVLNYGYTF.

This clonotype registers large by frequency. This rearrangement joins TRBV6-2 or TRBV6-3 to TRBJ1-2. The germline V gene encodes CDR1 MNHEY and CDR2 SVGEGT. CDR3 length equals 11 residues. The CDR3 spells CASRRTYGYTF.

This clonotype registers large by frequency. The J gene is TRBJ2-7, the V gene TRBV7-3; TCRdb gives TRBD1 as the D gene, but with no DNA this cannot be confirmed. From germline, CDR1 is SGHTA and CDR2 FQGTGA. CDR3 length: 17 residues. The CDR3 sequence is CASSLEAWDRGLYEQYF.

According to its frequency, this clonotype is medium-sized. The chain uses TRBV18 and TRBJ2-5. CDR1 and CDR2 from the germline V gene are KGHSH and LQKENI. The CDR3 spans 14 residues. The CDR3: CASSPANSQETQYF. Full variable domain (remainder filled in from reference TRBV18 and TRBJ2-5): NAGVMQNPRHLVRRRGQEARLRCSPMKGHSHVYWYRQLPEEGLKFMVYLQKENIIDESGMPKERFSAEFPKEGPSILRIQQVVRGDSAAYFCASSPANSQETQYFGPGTRLLVL.

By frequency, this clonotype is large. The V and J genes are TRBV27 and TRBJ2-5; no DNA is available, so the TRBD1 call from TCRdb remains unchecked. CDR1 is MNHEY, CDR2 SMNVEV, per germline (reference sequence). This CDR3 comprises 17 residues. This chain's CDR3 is CASSLKFGGTLQETQYF.

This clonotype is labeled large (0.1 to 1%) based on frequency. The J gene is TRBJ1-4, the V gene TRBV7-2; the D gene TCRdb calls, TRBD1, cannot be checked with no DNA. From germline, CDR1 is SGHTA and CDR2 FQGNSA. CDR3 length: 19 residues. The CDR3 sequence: CASSIPGQGEKTANEKLFF.